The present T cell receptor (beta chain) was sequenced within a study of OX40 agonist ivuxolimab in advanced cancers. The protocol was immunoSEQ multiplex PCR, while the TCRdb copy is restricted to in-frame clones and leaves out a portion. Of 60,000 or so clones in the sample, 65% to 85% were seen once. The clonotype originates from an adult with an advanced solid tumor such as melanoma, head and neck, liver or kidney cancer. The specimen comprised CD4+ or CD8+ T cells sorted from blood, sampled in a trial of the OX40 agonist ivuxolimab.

CDR3 coding DNA: TGTGCCAGCAGGACGGGACAGCGCCTTGGAAACACCATATATTTT. Translating gives CASRTGQRLGNTIYF. The J gene is TRBJ1-3, the V gene TRBV28; 7 bases fit TRBD1. CDR3 length: 15 amino acids. Germline-derived CDR1 and CDR2 are MDHEN and SYDVKM. V gave up 6 bases and J gave up 3 bases; unmatched junction bases: 8.